This TCR beta chain was retrieved from a study of graft-versus-host responses after intestinal transplantation (dated by TCRdb to the early 2020s). At the level of the whole study: Multivisceral, liver-intestinal, or isolated intestinal transplants were received by the recipients. Every recipient was given anti-thymocyte globulin induction, followed by roughly 3 years of maintenance tacrolimus and steroids. After intestinal transplantation, graft-versus-host and host-versus-graft alloreactive T cell clones were followed in the graft, circulation and bone marrow using bulk TCR-beta CDR3 sequencing. Alloreactive clones were identified by sequencing pre-transplant mixed lymphocyte reaction products and comparing these products with unstimulated pre-transplant donor and recipient T cells. The cohort enrolled about two dozen intestinal transplant recipients, one of whom was a retransplant, and 3 patients without pretransplant specimens were excluded. Donor T cell macrochimerism was defined as a peak of at least 4% donor T cells among recipient peripheral blood mononuclear cells. Rather than being sequenced by the commercial service, samples from three later patients were sequenced in-house on an Illumina MiSeq and processed with MiXCR. What the study reported, not specific to this receptor: Conclusions were limited by the relatively low number and heterogeneity of intestinal transplant patients. GvH clones were detected in recipient bone marrow, and some of these GvH clones were observed earlier in ileal mucosa or blood, consistent with an intestinal mucosal origin. Patients with donor T cell macrochimerism had high GvH to HvG T cell clonal ratios in their allografts. Peak levels of circulating GvH clones were associated with declines in HvG clones early after transplant.

The table lists this clone with a few counts. Its target antigen remains unknown. Base qualities are not recorded, but no much larger clone differs from it by a single base. The protocol used for the library was the immunoSEQ multiplex PCR assay. For most patients, genomic DNA was isolated with the Qiagen DNeasy Blood and Tissue Kit and shipped frozen to Adaptive Biotechnologies for TCR sequencing. Adaptive Biotechnologies carried out high-throughput TCR-beta CDR3 sequencing of genomic DNA for most patients. Per the original workflow: TCR sequencing data for more than 15 patients were retrieved from Adaptive's ImmunoSEQ software; a few other patients were processed with MiXCR and VDJtools. CD4 versus CD8 sorting errors were corrected by removing sequences found in both subsets at a frequency ratio below 5:1. Because the origin of CDR3 nucleotide sequences shared between donor and recipient could not be assigned, those sequences were removed. To be classed as alloreactive, a clone needed at least 2-fold expansion over unstimulated cells and a minimum CFSE-low frequency of 0.002% (template counts) or 0.001% (read counts). Mappable clones were those detected in sequenced pre-transplant spleen, lymph node, or MLR CFSE-low populations of the donor or recipient. The cumulative frequency of alloreactive clones was calculated as a percentage of all sequences, weighted by copy number. Entries here come from immuneACCESS through TCRdb and include only in-frame sequences with V and J called. Some clones fail to appear in such tables; in the studies checked, an unresolved V gene covers under half of the shortfall, and the cause of the remainder is unknown. That table furnishes V, J and clone size, whereas the DNA furnished D and trimming. This sample is represented by over 100,000 clones; roughly 84% of them were singletons. The top ten clonotypes cover more than 0.8% of the sample.

According to the study, the label for this sample's time point signals: cells obtained before transplantation from donor or recipient. CD3+CD4+ and CD3+CD8+ populations were FACS-sorted from unstimulated pre-transplant donor and recipient cells taken from spleen or lymph nodes. V drops 5 bases and J drops 8 bases, leaving 12 bases in between. The CDR3 has 13 amino acids, counting the end cysteine and phenylalanine. Just the 39-base CDR3 DNA is kept, in frame starting at base 1. CDR1 and CDR2 are read off the germline V gene as SGHVS and FNYEAQ. This specimen was unstimulated CD4+ T cells sorted from spleen or lymph node cells, taken before intestinal transplant. The receptor chain draws on TRBV7-6 and TRBJ1-4, with the D segment identity uncertain. The sequence was obtained from a human donor who received an intestinal transplant. CDR3 protein: CASSRAGREKLFF. The DNA sequence is given as TGTGCCAGCAGCCGGGCGGGAAGAGAAAAACTGTTTTTT.